This T cell receptor beta chain emerged from a study of T cell responses to AZD1222 COVID-19 vaccine. Findings and caveats of the study: Baseline seropositivity characterized only six AZD1222 recipients. There were mostly white British donors and more females than males, and clonal diversity was possibly underestimated.

Worth noting for this clone: Its antigen is unidentified.

Sequenced by immunoSEQ multiplex PCR; TCRdb stores in-frame clones only, minus some. The sample has 120,000 to 150,000 clones, approximately 86% seen once. The sample in question was peripheral blood, obtained 28 days after the second AZD1222 dose. The sequence came from an adult who received the AZD1222 COVID-19 vaccine.

CDR3 residues: CASSQPPGGNTEAFF. The DNA of the CDR3 is TGTGCCAGCAGCCAACCCCCTGGGGGGAACACTGAAGCTTTCTTT. The V call is TRBV3-1 (or the pseudogene TRBV3-2), the J call TRBJ1-1, with D possibly being TRBD1 (5 bases). The CDR3 consists of 15 residues. V was shortened by 2 bases and J by 1 base, with 11 bases between the two germline ends. Germline CDR1 LGHDT, CDR2 YNNKEL (reference sequence).